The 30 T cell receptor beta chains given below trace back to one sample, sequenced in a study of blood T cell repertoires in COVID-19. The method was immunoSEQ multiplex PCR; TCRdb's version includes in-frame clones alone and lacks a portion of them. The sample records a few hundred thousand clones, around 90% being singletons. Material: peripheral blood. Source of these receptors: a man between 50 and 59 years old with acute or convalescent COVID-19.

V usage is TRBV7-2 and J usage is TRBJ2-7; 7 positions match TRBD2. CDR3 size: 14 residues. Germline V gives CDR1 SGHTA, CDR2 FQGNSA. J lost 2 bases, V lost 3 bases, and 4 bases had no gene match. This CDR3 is CASSFWGTTYEQYF. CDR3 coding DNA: TGTGCCAGCAGCTTTTGGGGGACTACCTACGAGCAGTACTTC.

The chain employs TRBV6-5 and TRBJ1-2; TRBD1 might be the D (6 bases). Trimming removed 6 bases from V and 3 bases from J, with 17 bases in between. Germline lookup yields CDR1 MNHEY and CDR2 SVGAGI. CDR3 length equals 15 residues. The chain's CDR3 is CASSPPAGAHYGYTF. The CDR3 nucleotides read TGTGCCAGCAGCCCCCCGGCAGGGGCACACTATGGCTACACCTTC.

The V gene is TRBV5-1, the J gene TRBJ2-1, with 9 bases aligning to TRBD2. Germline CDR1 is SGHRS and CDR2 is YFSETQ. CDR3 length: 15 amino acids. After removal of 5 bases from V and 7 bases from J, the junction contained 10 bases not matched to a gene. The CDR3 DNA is TGCGCCAGCAGGTCTAGCGGGGCGGCTGGGAATGAGCAGTTCTTC. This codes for CASRSSGAAGNEQFF. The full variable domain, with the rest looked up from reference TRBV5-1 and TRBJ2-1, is KAGVTQTPRYLIKTRGQQVTLSCSPISGHRSVSWYQQTPGQGLQFLFEYFSETQRNKGNFPGRFSGRQFSNSRSEMNVSTLELGDSALYLCASRSSGAAGNEQFFGPGTRLTVL.

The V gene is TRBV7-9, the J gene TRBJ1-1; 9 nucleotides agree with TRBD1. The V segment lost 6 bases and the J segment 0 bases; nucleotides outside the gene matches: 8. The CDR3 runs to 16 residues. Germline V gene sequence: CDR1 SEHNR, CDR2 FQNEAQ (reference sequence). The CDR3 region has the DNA TGTGCCAGCAGGTTACAGGGGGCATTAATGAACACTGAAGCTTTCTTT. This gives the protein CASRLQGALMNTEAFF. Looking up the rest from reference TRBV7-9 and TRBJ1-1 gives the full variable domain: DTGVSQNPRHKITKRGQNVTFRCDPISEHNRLYWYRQTLGQGPEFLTYFQNEAQLEKSRLLSDRFSAERPKGSFSTLEIQRTEQGDSAMYLCASRLQGALMNTEAFFGQGTRLTVV.

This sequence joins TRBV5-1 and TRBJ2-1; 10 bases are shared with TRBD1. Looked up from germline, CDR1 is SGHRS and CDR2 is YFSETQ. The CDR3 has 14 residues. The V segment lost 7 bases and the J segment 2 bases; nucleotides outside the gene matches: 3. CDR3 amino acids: CASRGTGAYNEQFF. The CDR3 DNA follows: TGCGCCAGCCGGGGGACAGGGGCCTACAATGAGCAGTTCTTC.

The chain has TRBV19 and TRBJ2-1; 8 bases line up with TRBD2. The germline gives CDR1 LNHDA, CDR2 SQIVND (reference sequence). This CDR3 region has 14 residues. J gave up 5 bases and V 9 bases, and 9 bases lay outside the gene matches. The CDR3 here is CASNRGGLDNEQFF. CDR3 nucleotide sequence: TGTGCCAGCAATAGGGGGGGACTAGACAATGAGCAGTTCTTC.

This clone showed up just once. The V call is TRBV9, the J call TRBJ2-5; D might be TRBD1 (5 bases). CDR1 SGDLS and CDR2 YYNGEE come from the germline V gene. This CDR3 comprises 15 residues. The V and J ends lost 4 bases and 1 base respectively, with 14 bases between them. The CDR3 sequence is CASSRLGQAQETQYF. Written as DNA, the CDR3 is TGTGCCAGCAGCCGCCTGGGGCAGGCCCAAGAGACCCAGTACTTC.

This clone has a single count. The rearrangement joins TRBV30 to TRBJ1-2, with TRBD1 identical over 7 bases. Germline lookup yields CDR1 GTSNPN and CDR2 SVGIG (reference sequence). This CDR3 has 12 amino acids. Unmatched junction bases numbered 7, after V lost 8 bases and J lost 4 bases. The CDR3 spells CAHSRDSYGYTF. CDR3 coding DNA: TGTGCCCATTCGCGGGACAGCTATGGCTACACCTTC.

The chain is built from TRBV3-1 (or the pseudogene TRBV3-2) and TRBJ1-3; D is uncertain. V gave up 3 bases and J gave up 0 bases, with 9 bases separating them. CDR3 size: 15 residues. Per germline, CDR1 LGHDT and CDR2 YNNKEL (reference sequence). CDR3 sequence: CASSHPPGSGNTIYF. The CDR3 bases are TGTGCCAGCAGCCACCCCCCGGGCTCTGGAAACACCATATATTTT.

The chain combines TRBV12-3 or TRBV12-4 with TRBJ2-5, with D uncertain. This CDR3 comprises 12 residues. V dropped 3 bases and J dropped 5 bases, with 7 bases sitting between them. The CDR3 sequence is CASSLSIETQYF. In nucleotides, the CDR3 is TGTGCCAGCAGTTTGTCCATCGAGACCCAGTACTTC.

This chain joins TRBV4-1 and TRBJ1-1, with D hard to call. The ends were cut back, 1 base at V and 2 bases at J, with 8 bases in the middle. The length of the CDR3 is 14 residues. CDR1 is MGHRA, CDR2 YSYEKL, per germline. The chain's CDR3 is CASSQVGSNTEAFF. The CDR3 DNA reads TGCGCCAGCAGCCAAGTAGGGAGTAACACTGAAGCTTTCTTT.

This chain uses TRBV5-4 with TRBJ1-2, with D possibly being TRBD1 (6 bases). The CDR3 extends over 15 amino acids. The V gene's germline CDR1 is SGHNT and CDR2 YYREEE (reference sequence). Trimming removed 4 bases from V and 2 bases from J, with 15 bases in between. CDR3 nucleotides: TGTGCCAGCAGCAATTGGGGGGGCTCCAACTATGGCTACACCTTC. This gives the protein CASSNWGGSNYGYTF.

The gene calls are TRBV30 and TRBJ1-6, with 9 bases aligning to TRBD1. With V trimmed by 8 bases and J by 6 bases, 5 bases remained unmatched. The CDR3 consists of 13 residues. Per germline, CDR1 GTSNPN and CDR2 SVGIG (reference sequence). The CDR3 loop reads CARGQGINSPLHF. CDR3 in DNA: TGTGCCCGAGGACAGGGGATTAATTCACCCCTCCACTTT.

The CDR3 sequence: CASSLGAGSYNSPLHF. CDR3 nucleotide sequence: TGTGCCAGCAGCTTAGGGGCGGGGTCCTATAATTCACCCCTCCACTTT. This sequence joins TRBV11-2 and TRBJ1-6; D is unclear. This CDR3 contains 16 residues. Looked up from germline, CDR1 is SGHAT and CDR2 is FQNNGV. V was pared by 1 base and J by 1 base, with 8 bases between.

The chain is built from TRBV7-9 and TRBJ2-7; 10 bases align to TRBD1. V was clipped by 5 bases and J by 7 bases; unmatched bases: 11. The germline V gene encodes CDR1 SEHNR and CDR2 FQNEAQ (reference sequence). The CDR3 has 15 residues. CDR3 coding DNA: TGTGCCAGCAGCAACGGGACAGGGGCTAGATGGGAGCAGTACTTC. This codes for CASSNGTGARWEQYF.

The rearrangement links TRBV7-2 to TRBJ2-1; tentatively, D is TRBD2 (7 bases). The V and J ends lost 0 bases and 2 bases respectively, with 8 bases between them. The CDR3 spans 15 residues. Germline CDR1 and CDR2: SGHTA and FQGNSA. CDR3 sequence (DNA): TGTGCCAGCAGCTTAGCGGGGGGGCCCTACAATGAGCAGTTCTTC. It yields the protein CASSLAGGPYNEQFF.

CDR3 bases: TGTGCCAGCAGTGTCACGCCGGCCTACAATGAGCAGTTCTTC. This translates into CASSVTPAYNEQFF. This chain connects TRBV27 to TRBJ2-1; the D is unclear. V was cut by 5 bases and J by 2 bases, with 10 bases left in between. The CDR3 totals 14 residues. Germline CDR1 reads MNHEY; CDR2 reads SMNVEV (reference sequence).

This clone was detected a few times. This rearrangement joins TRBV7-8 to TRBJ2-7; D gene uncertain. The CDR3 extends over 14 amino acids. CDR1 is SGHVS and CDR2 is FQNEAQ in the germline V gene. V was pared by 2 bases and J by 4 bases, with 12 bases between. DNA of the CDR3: TGTGCCAGCAGCTTATCCGTCTCGGGTTACGAGCAGTACTTC. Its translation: CASSLSVSGYEQYF.

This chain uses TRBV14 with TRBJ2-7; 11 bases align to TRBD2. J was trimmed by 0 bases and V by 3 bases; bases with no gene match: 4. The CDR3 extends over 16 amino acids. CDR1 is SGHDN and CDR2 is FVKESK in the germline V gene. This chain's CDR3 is CASSQRTSGPSYEQYF. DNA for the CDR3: TGTGCCAGCAGCCAGCGGACTAGCGGGCCCTCCTACGAGCAGTACTTC.

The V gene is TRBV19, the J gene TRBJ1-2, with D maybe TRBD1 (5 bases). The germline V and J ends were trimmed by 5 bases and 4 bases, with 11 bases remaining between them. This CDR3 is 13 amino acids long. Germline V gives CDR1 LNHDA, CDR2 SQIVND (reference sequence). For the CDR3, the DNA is TGTGCCAGTAGTCTCCAGGGCTCCTATGGCTACACCTTC. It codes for CASSLQGSYGYTF.

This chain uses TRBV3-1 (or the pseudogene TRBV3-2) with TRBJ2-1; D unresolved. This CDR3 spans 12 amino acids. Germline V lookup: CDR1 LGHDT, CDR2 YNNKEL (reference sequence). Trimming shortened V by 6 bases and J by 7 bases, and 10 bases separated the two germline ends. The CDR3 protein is CASSRTENEQFF. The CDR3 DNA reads TGTGCCAGCAGTCGAACAGAGAATGAGCAGTTCTTC.

The CDR3 spells CASSLTDRGSQETQYF. CDR3 nucleotide sequence: TGTGCCAGCAGTTTGACCGACAGGGGTTCTCAAGAGACCCAGTACTTC. The rearrangement joins TRBV27 to TRBJ2-5; 8 nucleotides match TRBD1. The CDR3 runs to 16 residues. Germline CDR1 MNHEY, CDR2 SMNVEV (reference sequence). V shed 3 bases and J 2 bases; nucleotides not matched to a gene: 8.

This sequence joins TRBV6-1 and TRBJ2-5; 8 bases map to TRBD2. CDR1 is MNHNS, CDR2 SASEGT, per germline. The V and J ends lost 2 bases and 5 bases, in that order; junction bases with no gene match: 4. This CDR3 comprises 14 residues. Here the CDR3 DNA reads TGTGCCAGCAGTGAACCGGGGGGGCTTGAGACCCAGTACTTC. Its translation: CASSEPGGLETQYF.

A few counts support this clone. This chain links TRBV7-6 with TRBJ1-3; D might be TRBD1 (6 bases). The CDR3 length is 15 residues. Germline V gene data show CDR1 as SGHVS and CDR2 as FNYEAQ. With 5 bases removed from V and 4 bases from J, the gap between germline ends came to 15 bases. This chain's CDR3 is CASSLIIGGGNTIYF. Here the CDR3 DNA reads TGTGCCAGCAGCCTGATAATAGGGGGAGGAAACACCATATATTTT. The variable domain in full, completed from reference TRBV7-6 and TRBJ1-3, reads GAGVSQSPRYKVTKRGQDVALRCDPISGHVSLYWYRQALGQGPEFLTYFNYEAQQDKSGLPNDRFSAERPEGSISTLTIQRTEQRDSAMYRCASSLIIGGGNTIYFGEGSWLTVV.

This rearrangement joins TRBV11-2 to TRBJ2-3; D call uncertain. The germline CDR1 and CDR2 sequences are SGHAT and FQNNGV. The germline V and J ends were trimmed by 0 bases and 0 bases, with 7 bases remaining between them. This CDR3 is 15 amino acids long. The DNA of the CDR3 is TGTGCCAGCAGCTTAGATATATCTAGCACAGATACGCAGTATTTT. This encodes CASSLDISSTDTQYF.

CDR3 loop: CASSESTGGNSPLHF. DNA of the CDR3: TGTGCCAGCAGTGAATCAACAGGGGGAAATTCACCCCTCCACTTT. The chain recombines TRBV2 with TRBJ1-6; 8 bases agree with TRBD1. Germline V gene sequence: CDR1 SNHLY, CDR2 FYNNEI. V lost 2 bases to trimming and J lost 7 bases; unmatched junction nucleotides: 4. This CDR3 comprises 15 residues.

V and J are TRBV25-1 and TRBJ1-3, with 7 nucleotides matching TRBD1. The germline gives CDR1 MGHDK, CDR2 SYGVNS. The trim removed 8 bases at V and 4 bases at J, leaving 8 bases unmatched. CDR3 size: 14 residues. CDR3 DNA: TGTGCCAGCTCCTCGACAGGGAGAGGAAACACCATATATTTT. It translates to CASSSTGRGNTIYF.

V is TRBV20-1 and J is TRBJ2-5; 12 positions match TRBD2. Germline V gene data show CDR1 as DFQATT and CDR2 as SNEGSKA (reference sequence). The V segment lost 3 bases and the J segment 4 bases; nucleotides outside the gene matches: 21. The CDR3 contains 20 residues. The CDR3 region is CSASGVISSGGAEYGETQYF. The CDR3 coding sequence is TGCAGTGCTAGTGGGGTTATTTCTAGCGGGGGGGCCGAGTATGGAGAGACCCAGTACTTC.

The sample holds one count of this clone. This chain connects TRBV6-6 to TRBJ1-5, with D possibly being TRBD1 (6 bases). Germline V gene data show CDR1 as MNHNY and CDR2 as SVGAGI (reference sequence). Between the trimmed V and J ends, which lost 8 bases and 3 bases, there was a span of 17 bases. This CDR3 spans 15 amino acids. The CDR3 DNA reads TGTGCCAGCTTCGATTGGCAGGGGACCAATCAGCCCCAGCATTTT. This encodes CASFDWQGTNQPQHF.

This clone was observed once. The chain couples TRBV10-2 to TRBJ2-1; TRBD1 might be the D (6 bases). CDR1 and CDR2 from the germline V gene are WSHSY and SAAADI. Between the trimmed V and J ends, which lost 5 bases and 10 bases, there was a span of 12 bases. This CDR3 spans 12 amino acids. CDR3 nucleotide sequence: TGCGCCAGCAGTCCGGTCACAGGGGAGCAGTTCTTC. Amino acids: CASSPVTGEQFF.